This is a list of T cell receptor beta chains from one sample in a study of T cell responses to AZD1222 COVID-19 vaccine. This table comes from immunoSEQ multiplex PCR, and its TCRdb copy is limited to in-frame clones, with some not included. The sample includes around 120,000 clones, around 90% of them seen just once. Sequencing used peripheral blood, obtained on day 0 of AZD1222 vaccination. Receptors were obtained from an adult in good health. CDR3s include the opening cysteine and the closing phenylalanine or tryptophan. The order of the fields is V gene, clone size, D gene, CDR3 length, J gene, CDR3 protein, CDR3 DNA. D genes are given only for firm matches. Only some rows state a clone size, as once, few, many or a class for expanded clones.

TRBV2	NA	TRBD2	15	TRBJ2-5	CASSEDSSGRETQYF	TGTGCCAGCAGTGAAGATTCTAGCGGGAGGGAGACCCAGTACTTC
TRBV19	once	NA	15	TRBJ2-6	CASMGRRSGANVLTF	TGTGCCAGTATGGGGAGACGATCTGGGGCCAACGTCCTGACTTTC
TRBV4-1	NA	NA	13	TRBJ1-1	CASSQEGFTEAFF	TGCGCCAGCAGCCAAGAGGGCTTTACTGAAGCTTTCTTT
TRBV3-1/TRBV3-2	NA	NA	13	TRBJ1-1	CASSQQTNTEAFF	TGTGCCAGCAGCCAACAGACGAACACTGAAGCTTTCTTT
TRBV2	once	NA	13	TRBJ1-1	CASSIQVNTEAFF	TGTGCCAGCAGTATACAGGTGAACACTGAAGCTTTCTTT
TRBV5-4	NA	TRBD2	15	TRBJ2-1	CASSLSLAADNEQFF	TGTGCCAGCAGCTTATCGCTAGCGGCAGACAATGAGCAGTTCTTC
TRBV12-5	NA	NA	15	TRBJ2-1	CASGLVHGQNNEQFF	TGTGCTAGTGGTTTGGTACACGGACAAAACAATGAGCAGTTCTTC
TRBV29-1	NA	NA	13	TRBJ2-1	CSVWEGPYNEQFF	TGCAGCGTTTGGGAAGGCCCCTACAATGAGCAGTTCTTC
TRBV7-2	NA	NA	15	TRBJ2-2	CASSSSLQQGGELFF	TGTGCCAGCAGCTCATCCCTCCAACAGGGTGGGGAGCTGTTTTTT
TRBV3-1/TRBV3-2	NA	NA	13	TRBJ2-3	CASSQASVDTQYF	TGTGCCAGCAGCCAAGCCTCGGTAGATACGCAGTATTTT
TRBV7-9	NA	NA	13	TRBJ1-5	CASSFNRDQPQHF	TGTGCCAGCAGCTTTAACAGGGATCAGCCCCAGCATTTT